This TCR beta chain came from a study of T cell clonality in common variable immunodeficiency. Germline CDR1 DFQATT, CDR2 SNEGSKA (reference sequence). Trimming shortened V by 1 base and J by 5 bases, and 11 bases separated the two germline ends. The CDR3 is made up of 13 amino acids. This clone was counted many times. Antigen unknown. The CDR3 is cut off 3 residues early in the read; its end comes from the germline J gene. Broader study findings: Fewer deletions and N-nucleotide insertions were reportedly seen in common variable immunodeficiency TCR beta sequences.

Some clones are missing from TCRdb's copy, which holds only in-frame ones; the method was immunoSEQ multiplex PCR. This table holds tens of thousands of clones with no singletons; the top ten claim approximately 2%. The TCR was taken from a person between 18 and 75 years old in good health. The chain joins TRBV20-1 to TRBJ2-5; a possible D gene is TRBD1 (5 bases). Sequenced: peripheral blood mononuclear cells. The sequenced part of the CDR3 DNA is TGCAGTGCTAGAGTTAAGGGGTGGGAGACC. Translation gives CSARVKGWET. The whole CDR3 sequence is CSARVKGWETQYF.